This TCR beta chain was sequenced for a study of OX40 agonist ivuxolimab in advanced cancers. Trimming removed 4 bases at V and 5 bases at J, with 12 bases between. This CDR3 comprises 13 residues. Germline assignment: CDR1 SGHKS and CDR2 YYEKEE (reference sequence). Sequencing was performed with immunoSEQ multiplex PCR; in TCRdb, only in-frame clones are kept and a portion is missing. The top ten hold 0.6% to 0.9% of the sample, which has more than 80,000 clones, roughly 88% seen once. This chain links TRBV5-5 with TRBJ2-5; tentatively, D is TRBD1 or TRBD2 (6 bases each). The sequencing used CD4+ or CD8+ T cells sorted from blood, collected in a trial of the OX40 agonist ivuxolimab. The TCR originated in an adult with an advanced solid tumor such as melanoma, head and neck, liver or kidney cancer. The CDR3 DNA reads TGTGCCAGCAGCCGCGGGACATCGGAGACCCAGTACTTC. Translation: CASSRGTSETQYF.